The clone carrying this TCR beta chain occurred a few times. No antigen is known for it. The sample comes from a study of T cells in Graves' hyperthyroidism and ophthalmopathy. Amplification yielded TCR beta CDR3 regions, with RNA transcripts as the source. First-round RT-PCR of the TCR CDR3 relied on the HTBI primer set. Each CDR3 protein gets one entry after TCRdb re-called the multiplex PCR reads with MiXCR. The data contain roughly 420,000 distinct CDR3 sequences, 15% to 19% of them seen just once; the ten biggest clones take up roughly an eighth. Across 18 months, stable Graves' hyperthyroidism was marked by no progression to ophthalmopathy. These patients, aged 18 to 65, had recently diagnosed hyperthyroidism lasting under 2 months. The PBMCs studied were ones that came from 9 to 10 ml fresh peripheral blood. Study results and caveats: Blood also showed most of the thyroid clonotypes that were expanded above 0.001.

This sequence was found in a woman in her late teens or twenties with Graves' hyperthyroidism. Sequencing was carried out using blood.

CDR3 DNA sequence: TGCAGCGTTTGGGACCTGAACACTGAAGCTTTCTTT. This encodes CSVWDLNTEAFF. V gene TRBV29-1 combines with J gene TRBJ1-1, with D possibly being TRBD1 (5 bases). Trimming pared 5 bases from V and 0 bases from J, leaving 7 bases between. Germline CDR1 is SQVTM and CDR2 is ANQGSEA. The CDR3 is 12 residues long. Looking up the rest from reference TRBV29-1 and TRBJ1-1 gives the full variable domain: SAVISQKPSRDICQRGTSLTIQCQVDSQVTMMFWYRQQPGQSLTLIATANQGSEATYESGFVIDKFPISRPNLTFSTLTVSNMSPEDSSIYLCSVWDLNTEAFFGQGTRLTVV.